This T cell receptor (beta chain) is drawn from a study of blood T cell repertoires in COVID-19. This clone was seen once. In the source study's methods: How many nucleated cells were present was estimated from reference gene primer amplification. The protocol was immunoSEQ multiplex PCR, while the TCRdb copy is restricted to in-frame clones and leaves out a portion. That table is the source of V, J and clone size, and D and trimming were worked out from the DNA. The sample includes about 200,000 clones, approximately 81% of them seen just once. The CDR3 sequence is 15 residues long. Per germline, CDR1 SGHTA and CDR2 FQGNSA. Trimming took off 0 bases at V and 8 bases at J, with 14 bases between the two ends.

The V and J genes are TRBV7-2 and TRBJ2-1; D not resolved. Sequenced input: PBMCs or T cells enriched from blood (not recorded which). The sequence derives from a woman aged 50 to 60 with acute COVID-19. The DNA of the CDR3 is TGTGCCAGCAGCTTAGCGCGGTCCAGTCTCGATGAGCAGTTCTTC. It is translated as CASSLARSSLDEQFF.